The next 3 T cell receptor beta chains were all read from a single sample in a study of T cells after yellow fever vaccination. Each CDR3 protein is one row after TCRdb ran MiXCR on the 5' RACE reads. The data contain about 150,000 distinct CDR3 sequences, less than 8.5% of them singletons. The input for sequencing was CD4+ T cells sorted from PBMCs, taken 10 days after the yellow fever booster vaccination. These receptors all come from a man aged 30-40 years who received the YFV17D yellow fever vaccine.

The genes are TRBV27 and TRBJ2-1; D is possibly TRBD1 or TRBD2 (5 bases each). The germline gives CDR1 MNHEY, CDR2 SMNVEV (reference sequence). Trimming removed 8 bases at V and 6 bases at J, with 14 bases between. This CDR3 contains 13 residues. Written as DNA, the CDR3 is TGTGCCAGCGAGAAATCTGGGGGCAATGAGCAGTTCTTC. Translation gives CASEKSGGNEQFF.

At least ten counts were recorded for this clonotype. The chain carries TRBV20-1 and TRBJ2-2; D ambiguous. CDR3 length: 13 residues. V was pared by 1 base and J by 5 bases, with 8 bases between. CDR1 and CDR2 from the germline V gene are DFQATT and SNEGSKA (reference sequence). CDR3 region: CSARGAETGELFF. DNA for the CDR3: TGCAGTGCTAGAGGAGCAGAAACCGGGGAGCTGTTTTTT.

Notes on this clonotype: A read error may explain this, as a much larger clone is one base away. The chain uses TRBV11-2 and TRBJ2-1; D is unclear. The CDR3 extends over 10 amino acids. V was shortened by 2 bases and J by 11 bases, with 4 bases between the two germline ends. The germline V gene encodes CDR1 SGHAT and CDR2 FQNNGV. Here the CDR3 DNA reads TGTGCCAGCAGCTTAAGTAAGCAGTTCTTC. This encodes CASSLSKQFF.